The TCR beta chain under discussion was sequenced for a study of CD8+ T cells in alopecia areata. Of note for this clone: The same CDR3 arises from other DNA sequences in this sample as well.

Germline V CDR1 and CDR2: DFQATT, SNEGSKA (reference sequence). The CDR3 has 11 amino acids. The ends were cut back, 5 bases at V and 4 bases at J, with 8 bases in the middle. Documented treatment: oral pan-JAK inhibitor, 5-10 mg twice daily. Investigators isolated RNA and reverse transcribed it into cDNA to act as the sequencing template. TCRdb's copy holds only in-frame clones and misses some; the assay was immunoSEQ multiplex PCR. This table holds approximately 210,000 clones, roughly two fifths found once. The receptor's source is a human donor with alopecia areata. The sample here was CD4+ T cells sorted from blood, taken around week 36, from a patient treated with tofacitinib. The chain links TRBV20-1 to TRBJ2-5, with D unclear. This chain's CDR3 is CSAAWGETQYF. The CDR3 nucleotides are TGCAGTGCTGCTTGGGGAGAGACCCAGTACTTC.